The 18 T cell receptor beta chains below were found in one sample sequenced in a study of Ad26.COV2.S vaccination and SARS-CoV-2 variants. Treatment indicated: 19 received Ad26.COV2.S at low or high dose, single or two shots; about 5 received placebo; per-sample allocation not given. At day 63 after the first vaccine or placebo injection, samples were drawn. Clones were sequenced by immunoSEQ multiplex PCR, and TCRdb holds only the in-frame ones, with some missing. This sample carries roughly 380,000 clones, around 86% of them seen once, and the ten largest clones take roughly 3.1%. The sample in question was peripheral blood, obtained in a trial of Ad26.COV2.S vaccine versus placebo. These TCRs come from a person between 18 and 60 years old who received the Ad26.COV2.S COVID-19 vaccine or a placebo.

The chain employs TRBV5-1 and TRBJ1-2; D possibly corresponds to TRBD1 (6 bases). Germline V lookup: CDR1 SGHRS, CDR2 YFSETQ. The CDR3 sequence is 15 residues long. Trimming pared 0 bases from V and 4 bases from J, leaving 13 bases between. This chain's CDR3 is CASSLGQGTFYGYTF. In nucleotides, the CDR3 is TGCGCCAGCAGCTTGGGGCAGGGGACGTTCTATGGCTACACCTTC.

This chain links TRBV11-2 with TRBJ1-4, with D possibly TRBD1 on 5 matching bases. Trimming took 5 bases from V and 7 from J, leaving 17 bases between them. Germline V gene sequence: CDR1 SGHAT, CDR2 FQNNGV. The CDR3 totals 15 residues. This CDR3 reads CASSPTGVQVEKLFF. DNA of the CDR3: TGTGCCAGCAGCCCTACGGGGGTACAGGTTGAAAAACTGTTTTTT.

The table lists this clone with a count of one. The genes are TRBV5-5 and TRBJ2-7; tentatively, D is TRBD1 (6 bases). The V end lost 1 base, the J end lost 5 bases, and 10 bases lay between the germline ends. The CDR3 is made up of 13 amino acids. Germline V gene lookup returns CDR1 SGHKS and CDR2 YYEKEE (reference sequence). The CDR3 reads CASSLWGPHEQYF. CDR3 sequence (DNA): TGTGCCAGCAGCTTGTGGGGGCCCCACGAGCAGTACTTC.

This clone was recorded only once. The chain recombines TRBV19 with TRBJ1-5; 10 bases map to TRBD1. The ends lost 4 bases at V and 1 base at J; junction bases unmatched: 10. This CDR3 is built from 18 residues. The germline CDR1 and CDR2 sequences are LNHDA and SQIVND (reference sequence). CDR3 loop: CASSRTTGGSLSNQPQHF. The CDR3 DNA is TGTGCCAGTAGTAGGACGACAGGGGGCAGTTTGAGCAATCAGCCCCAGCATTTT.

The J gene is TRBJ1-2, the V gene TRBV12-3 or TRBV12-4; 7 bases agree with TRBD1. The CDR3 runs 13 residues. V trimming: 7 bases; J trimming: 4 bases; junction bases outside the gene matches: 6. The CDR3 bases are TGTGCCAGCACCACGACAGGGACCTATGGCTACACCTTC. This codes for CASTTTGTYGYTF.

The V call is TRBV5-4, the J call TRBJ2-1, with 8 bases lining up with TRBD2. Germline V lookup: CDR1 SGHNT, CDR2 YYREEE (reference sequence). This CDR3 has 16 residues. The V and J ends lost 6 bases and 1 base, in that order; junction bases with no gene match: 9. CDR3 protein: CASTRSGGGSYNEQFF. DNA of the CDR3: TGTGCCAGCACCAGGAGCGGGGGCGGGTCCTACAATGAGCAGTTCTTC.

This clone is a singleton in its sample. The chain uses TRBV4-2 and TRBJ2-5; TRBD2 might be the D (5 bases). V lost 0 bases to trimming and J lost 1 base, with 15 bases between them. Germline CDR1 LGHNA, CDR2 YNFKEQ. This CDR3 contains 17 residues. This CDR3 reads CASSQEGPLAGQETQYF. The CDR3 DNA reads TGTGCCAGCAGCCAAGAAGGACCCCTAGCCGGCCAAGAGACCCAGTACTTC.

V and J are TRBV4-1 and TRBJ2-3; 7 bases agree with TRBD1. Germline V gene sequence: CDR1 MGHRA, CDR2 YSYEKL. Unmatched junction bases numbered 7, after V lost 0 bases and J lost 1 base. The CDR3 consists of 17 residues. CDR3 protein: CASSQEGGGGGTDTQYF. In DNA form, the CDR3 reads TGCGCCAGCAGCCAAGAAGGGGGCGGAGGCGGCACAGATACGCAGTATTTT.

The chain recombines TRBV11-2 with TRBJ2-1, with 7 nucleotides matching TRBD2. The CDR3 consists of 15 residues. The V and J ends lost 5 bases and 2 bases, in that order; junction bases with no gene match: 6. CDR1 is SGHAT and CDR2 is FQNNGV in the germline V gene. CDR3 region: CASSLSLAAYNEQFF. The CDR3 DNA is TGTGCCAGCAGCCTGAGTCTAGCGGCCTACAATGAGCAGTTCTTC. Full variable domain (remainder filled in from reference TRBV11-2 and TRBJ2-1): EAGVAQSPRYKIIEKRQSVAFWCNPISGHATLYWYQQILGQGPKLLIQFQNNGVVDDSQLPKDRFSAERLKGVDSTLKIQPAKLEDSAVYLCASSLSLAAYNEQFFGPGTRLTVL.

The sample holds one count of this clone. V and J are TRBV7-3 and TRBJ1-3, with D uncertain. The CDR3 runs 13 residues. Germline CDR1 and CDR2: SGHTA and FQGTGA. V was trimmed by 1 base and J by 2 bases, leaving 3 bases between them. The CDR3 reads CASSLSAGNTIYF. CDR3 coding DNA: TGTGCCAGCAGCTTAAGTGCTGGAAACACCATATATTTT. Together with reference TRBV7-3 and TRBJ1-3, the CDR3 gives the full variable domain: GAGVSQTPSNKVTEKGKYVELRCDPISGHTALYWYRQSLGQGPEFLIYFQGTGAADDSGLPNDRFFAVRPEGSVSTLKIQRTERGDSAVYLCASSLSAGNTIYFGEGSWLTVV.

The chain uses TRBV18 and TRBJ1-1; D gene uncertain. Germline assignment: CDR1 KGHSH and CDR2 LQKENI. Trimming shortened V by 3 bases and J by 0 bases, and 11 bases separated the two germline ends. CDR3 length equals 15 residues. CDR3 coding DNA: TGTGCCAGCTCACCTACGACTGGTTTGAACACTGAAGCTTTCTTT. This codes for CASSPTTGLNTEAFF. Full variable domain (missing parts from reference TRBV18 and TRBJ1-1): NAGVMQNPRHLVRRRGQEARLRCSPMKGHSHVYWYRQLPEEGLKFMVYLQKENIIDESGMPKERFSAEFPKEGPSILRIQQVVRGDSAAYFCASSPTTGLNTEAFFGQGTRLTVV.

The J gene is TRBJ1-1, the V gene TRBV19; no clear D. The germline V gene encodes CDR1 LNHDA and CDR2 SQIVND (reference sequence). CDR3 size: 14 residues. V lost 4 bases and J lost 6, with 15 bases in between. CDR3 amino acids: CASSKGSRGAEAFF. Written as DNA, the CDR3 is TGTGCCAGTAGTAAGGGATCCCGCGGGGCTGAAGCTTTCTTT.

The chain couples TRBV6-5 to TRBJ1-5; D perhaps matches TRBD1 (5 bases). V lost 6 bases, J lost 4 bases, and 16 bases lay in between. CDR1 and CDR2 from the germline V gene are MNHEY and SVGAGI. The CDR3 has 15 amino acids. The CDR3 sequence is CASSNQQGRNQPQHF. The CDR3 nucleotides are TGTGCCAGCAGCAACCAGCAGGGTCGGAATCAGCCCCAGCATTTT.

Concerning this clone: This specimen includes other DNA sequences encoding the same CDR3. The chain links TRBV5-1 to TRBJ2-3; unclear D gene. Trimming cost V 0 bases and J 3 bases, with 8 bases left between them. The CDR3 totals 14 residues. CDR1 is SGHRS and CDR2 is YFSETQ in the germline V gene. The CDR3 nucleotides read TGCGCCAGCAGCTTGGACGGCAGAACAGATACGCAGTATTTT. It yields the protein CASSLDGRTDTQYF.

CDR3 sequence reads: CASSPGTTYGYTF. CDR3 nucleotide sequence: TGCGCCAGCAGCCCCGGGACCACCTATGGCTACACCTTC. The V call is TRBV5-1, the J call TRBJ1-2, with a possible D match to TRBD1 (5 bases). Germline V gene lookup returns CDR1 SGHRS and CDR2 YFSETQ. V was clipped by 4 bases and J by 4 bases, with 11 bases between them. The CDR3 covers 13 residues. Combining the CDR3 with reference TRBV5-1 and TRBJ1-2 gives the whole variable domain KAGVTQTPRYLIKTRGQQVTLSCSPISGHRSVSWYQQTPGQGLQFLFEYFSETQRNKGNFPGRFSGRQFSNSRSEMNVSTLELGDSALYLCASSPGTTYGYTFGSGTRLTVV.

V usage is TRBV6-2 or TRBV6-3 and J usage is TRBJ2-7; D possibly matches TRBD1 or TRBD2 (6 bases each). Trimming took 6 bases from V and 5 from J, leaving 14 bases between them. CDR3 length: 13 amino acids. In germline, CDR1 is MNHEY, CDR2 SVGEGT. The CDR3 sequence: CASSVRGGNEQYF. The CDR3 DNA sequence: TGTGCCAGCAGCGTCAGGGGAGGCAACGAGCAGTACTTC.

Only one count was recorded for this clone. The chain employs TRBV7-6 and TRBJ2-7; possibly TRBD1 for D (5 bases). CDR3 size: 14 residues. V lost 1 base to trimming and J lost 5 bases, with 12 bases between them. Germline V lookup: CDR1 SGHVS, CDR2 FNYEAQ. The CDR3 here is CASSLEAGFDEQYF. In DNA form, the CDR3 reads TGTGCCAGCAGCTTAGAGGCAGGGTTCGACGAGCAGTACTTC.

This clone was observed a single time. This chain joins TRBV25-1 and TRBJ2-5, with unresolved D. This CDR3 spans 12 amino acids. Trimming pared 5 bases from V and 5 bases from J, leaving 9 bases between. Germline V gene lookup returns CDR1 MGHDK and CDR2 SYGVNS. The CDR3 sequence is CASSKGLETQYF. For the CDR3, the DNA is TGTGCCAGCAGTAAAGGATTGGAGACCCAGTACTTC.